A single TCR beta chain is shown here with its context. The data originate from a study of blood T cell repertoires in COVID-19. Study details: Acute and convalescent COVID-19 specimens originated in the United States, Italy and Spain.

Here immunoSEQ multiplex PCR was the method, and the copy in TCRdb shows in-frame clones only, minus some. The sample has 110,000 to 150,000 clones, 78% seen once; the top ten hold 6%. Participants were aged about 18 to 90 years, lived in around 22 US areas, and enrolled virtually. Participant-given clinical history determined each cohort assignment. Two negative PCRs, clearance, or symptom resolution had been documented for recovered Cohort 3 donors. The CDR3 runs to 13 residues. V dropped 5 bases and J dropped 9 bases, with 11 bases sitting between them. Germline V gene lookup returns CDR1 SGHVS and CDR2 FQNEAQ.

What was sequenced was PBMCs or T cells enriched from blood (not recorded which). The sequence came from a woman between 45 and 65 years old who had recovered from COVID-19. This chain connects TRBV7-8 to TRBJ1-6; TRBD1 might be the D (5 bases). For the CDR3, the DNA is TGTGCCAGCAGCGTCGACAGTTTTTCACCCCTCCACTTT. Its protein is CASSVDSFSPLHF.